This T cell receptor beta chain was captured by sequencing in a study of cytomegalovirus exposure and HLA in healthy donors. Study in general: HLA-typed donors were the source of 83 million or so unique TCRs, which an early data release held. Membership in the Caucasian-associated ancestry cluster was found for 81% of nearly 400 genotyped donors.

Trimming removed 5 bases from V and 1 base from J, with 14 bases in between. Germline V gives CDR1 SGHTA, CDR2 FQGNSA. CDR3 length: 15 residues. The PCR contained 60 Vbeta and 13 Jbeta primers. Here immunoSEQ multiplex PCR was the method, and the copy in TCRdb shows in-frame clones only, minus some. The table includes 150,000 to 170,000 clones, roughly 79% detected once. This TCR was sampled from a man between 18 and 35 years old in good health and CMV-seronegative. This chain connects TRBV7-2 to TRBJ2-5; D may be TRBD1 (5 bases). The material sequenced was PBMCs. The CDR3 bases are TGTGCCAGCAGCCTTGTGGCAGGGCCCCAAGAGACCCAGTACTTC. Encoded protein: CASSLVAGPQETQYF.